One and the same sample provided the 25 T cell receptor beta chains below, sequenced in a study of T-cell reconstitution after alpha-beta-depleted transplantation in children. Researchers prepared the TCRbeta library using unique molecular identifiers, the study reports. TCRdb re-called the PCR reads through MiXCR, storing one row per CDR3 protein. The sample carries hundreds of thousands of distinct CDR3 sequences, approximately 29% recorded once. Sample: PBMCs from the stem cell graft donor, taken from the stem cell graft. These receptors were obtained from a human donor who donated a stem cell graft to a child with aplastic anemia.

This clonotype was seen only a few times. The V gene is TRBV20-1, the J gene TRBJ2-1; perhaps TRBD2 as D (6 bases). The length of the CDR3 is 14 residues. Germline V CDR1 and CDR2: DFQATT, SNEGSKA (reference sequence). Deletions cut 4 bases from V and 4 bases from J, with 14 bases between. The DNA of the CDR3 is TGCAGTGCTAAGATAGCGGAAGGTTACAATGAGCAGTTCTTC. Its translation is CSAKIAEGYNEQFF.

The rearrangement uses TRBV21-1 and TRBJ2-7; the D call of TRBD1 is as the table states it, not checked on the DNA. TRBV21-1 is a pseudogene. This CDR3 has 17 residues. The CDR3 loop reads CASSKGRVTETSYEQYV. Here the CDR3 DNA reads TGTGCCAGCAGCAAAGGCCGCGTGACAGAGACATCCTACGAGCAGTACGTC.

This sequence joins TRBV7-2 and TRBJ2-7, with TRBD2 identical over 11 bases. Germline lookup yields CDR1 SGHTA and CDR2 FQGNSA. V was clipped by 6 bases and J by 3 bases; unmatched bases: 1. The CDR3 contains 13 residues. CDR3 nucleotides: TGTGCCAGCAGGGGACTAGCGGACTACGAGCAGTACTTC. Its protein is CASRGLADYEQYF. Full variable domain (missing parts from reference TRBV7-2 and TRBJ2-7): GAGVSQSPSNKVTEKGKDVELRCDPISGHTALYWYRQSLGQGLEFLIYFQGNSAPDKSGLPSDRFSAERTGGSVSTLTIQRTQQEDSAVYLCASRGLADYEQYFGPGTRLTVT.

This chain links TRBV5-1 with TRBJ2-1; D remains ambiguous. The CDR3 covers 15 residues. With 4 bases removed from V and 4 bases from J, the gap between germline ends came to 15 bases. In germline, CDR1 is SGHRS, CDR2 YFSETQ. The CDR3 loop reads CASSARQGRYNEQFF. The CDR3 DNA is TGCGCCAGCAGCGCGCGACAAGGGCGGTACAATGAGCAGTTCTTC.

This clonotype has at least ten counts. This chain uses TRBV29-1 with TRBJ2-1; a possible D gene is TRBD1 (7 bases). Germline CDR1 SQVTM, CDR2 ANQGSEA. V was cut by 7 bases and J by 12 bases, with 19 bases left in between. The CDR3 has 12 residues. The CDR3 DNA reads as TGCAGCGGCGGGACAGTAAATGATGGGCAGTTCTTC. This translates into CSGGTVNDGQFF.

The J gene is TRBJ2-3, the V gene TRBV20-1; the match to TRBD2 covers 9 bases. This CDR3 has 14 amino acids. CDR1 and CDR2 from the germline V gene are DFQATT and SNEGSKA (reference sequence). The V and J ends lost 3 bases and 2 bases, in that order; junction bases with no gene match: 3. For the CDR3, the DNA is TGCAGTGCTAGGGGACTAGCCAACACAGATACGCAGTATTTT. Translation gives CSARGLANTDTQYF.

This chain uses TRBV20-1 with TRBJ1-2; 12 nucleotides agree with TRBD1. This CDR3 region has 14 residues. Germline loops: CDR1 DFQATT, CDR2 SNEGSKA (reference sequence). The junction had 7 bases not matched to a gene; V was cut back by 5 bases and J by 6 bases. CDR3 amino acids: CSAAPGQGANGYTF. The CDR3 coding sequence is TGCAGTGCTGCGCCGGGACAGGGGGCAAATGGCTACACCTTC.

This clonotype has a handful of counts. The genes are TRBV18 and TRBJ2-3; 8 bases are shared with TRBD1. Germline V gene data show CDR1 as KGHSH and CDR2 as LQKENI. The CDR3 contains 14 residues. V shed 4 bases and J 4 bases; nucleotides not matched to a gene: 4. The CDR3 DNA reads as TGTGCCAGCTCACTAGGACAGGGCTCAGATACGCAGTATTTT. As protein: CASSLGQGSDTQYF.

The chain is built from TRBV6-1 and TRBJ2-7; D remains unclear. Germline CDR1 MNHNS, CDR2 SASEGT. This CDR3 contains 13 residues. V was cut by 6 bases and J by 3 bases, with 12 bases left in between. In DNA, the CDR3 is TGTGCCAGCAGACTGGACGGATACTACGAGCAGTACGTC. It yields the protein CASRLDGYYEQYV.

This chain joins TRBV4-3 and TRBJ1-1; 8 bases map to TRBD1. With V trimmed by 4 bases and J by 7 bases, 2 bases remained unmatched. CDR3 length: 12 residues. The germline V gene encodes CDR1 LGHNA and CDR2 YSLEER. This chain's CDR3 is CASSPGTGEAFF. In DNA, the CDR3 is TGCGCCAGCAGCCCCGGGACAGGTGAAGCTTTCTTT.

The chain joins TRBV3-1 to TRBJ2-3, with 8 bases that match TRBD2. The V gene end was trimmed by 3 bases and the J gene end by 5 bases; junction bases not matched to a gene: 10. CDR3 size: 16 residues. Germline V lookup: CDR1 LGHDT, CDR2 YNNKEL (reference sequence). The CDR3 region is CASSHVRAGAGDTQYF. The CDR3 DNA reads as TGTGCCAGCAGCCACGTTAGAGCGGGAGCTGGAGATACGCAGTATTTT.

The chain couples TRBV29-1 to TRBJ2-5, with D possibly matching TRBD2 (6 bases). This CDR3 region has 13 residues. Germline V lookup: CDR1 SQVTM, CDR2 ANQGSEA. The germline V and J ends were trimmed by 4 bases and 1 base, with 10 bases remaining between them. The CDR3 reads CSVASGLQETQYF. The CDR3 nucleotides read TGCAGCGTTGCCTCGGGACTCCAAGAGACCCAGTACTTC.

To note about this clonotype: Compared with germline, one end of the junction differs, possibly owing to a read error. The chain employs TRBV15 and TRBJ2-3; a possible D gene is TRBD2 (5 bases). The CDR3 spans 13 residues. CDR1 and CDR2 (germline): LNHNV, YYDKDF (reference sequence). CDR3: CATSPILEDTQYF. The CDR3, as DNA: TGTGCCACCAGCCCCATACTAGAGGATACGCAGTATTTC.

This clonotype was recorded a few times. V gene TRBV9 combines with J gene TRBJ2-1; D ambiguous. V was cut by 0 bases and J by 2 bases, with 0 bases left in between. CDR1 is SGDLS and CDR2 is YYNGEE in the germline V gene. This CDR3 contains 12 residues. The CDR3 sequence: CASSVAYNEQFF. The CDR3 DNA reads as TGTGCCAGCAGCGTAGCCTACAATGAGCAGTTCTTC.

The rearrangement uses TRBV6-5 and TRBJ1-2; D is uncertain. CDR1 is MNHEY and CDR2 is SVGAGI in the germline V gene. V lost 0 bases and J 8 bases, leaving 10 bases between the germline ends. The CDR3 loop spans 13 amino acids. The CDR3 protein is CASSYSKTVGYTF. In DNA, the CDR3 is TGTGCCAGCAGTTACTCGAAGACTGTCGGCTACACCTTC.

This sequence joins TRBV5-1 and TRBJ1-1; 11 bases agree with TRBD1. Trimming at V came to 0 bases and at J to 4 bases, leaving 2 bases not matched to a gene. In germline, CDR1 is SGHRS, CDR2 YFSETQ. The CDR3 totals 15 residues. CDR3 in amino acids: CASSLAGTGGTEAFF. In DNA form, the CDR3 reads TGCGCCAGCAGCTTGGCCGGGACAGGGGGCACTGAAGCTTTCTTT.

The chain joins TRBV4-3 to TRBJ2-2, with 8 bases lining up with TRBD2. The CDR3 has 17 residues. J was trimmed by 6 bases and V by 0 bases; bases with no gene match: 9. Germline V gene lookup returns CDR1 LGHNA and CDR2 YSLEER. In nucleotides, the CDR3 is TGCGCCAGCAGCCAAGATCTAGTAGGGACTAGGTCCGGGGAGCTGTTTTTT. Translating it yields CASSQDLVGTRSGELFF.

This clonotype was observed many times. The CDR3 loop reads CSVEDQASGMDTQYF. The CDR3 DNA sequence: TGCAGCGTTGAAGATCAGGCTAGCGGGATGGATACGCAGTATTTT. The V gene is TRBV29-1, the J gene TRBJ2-3, with 9 bases identical to TRBD2. CDR3 length equals 15 residues. Trimming removed 0 bases from V and 6 bases from J; junction bases left unmatched: 7. The germline gives CDR1 SQVTM, CDR2 ANQGSEA.

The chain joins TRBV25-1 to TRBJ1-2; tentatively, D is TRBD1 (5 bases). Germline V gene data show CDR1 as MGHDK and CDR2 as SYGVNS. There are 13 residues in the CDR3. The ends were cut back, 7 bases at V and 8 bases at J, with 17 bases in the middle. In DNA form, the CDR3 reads TGTGCCAGCACTGCGGGGGTGCCCCTCGGCTACACCTTC. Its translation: CASTAGVPLGYTF.

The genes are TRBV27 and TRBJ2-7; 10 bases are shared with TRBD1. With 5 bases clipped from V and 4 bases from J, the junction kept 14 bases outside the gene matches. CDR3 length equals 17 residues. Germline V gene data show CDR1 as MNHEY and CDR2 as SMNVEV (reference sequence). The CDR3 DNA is TGTGCCAGCAGTCCGCTTCCGACAGGGGGCAAGATTTACGAGCAGTACGTC. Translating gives CASSPLPTGGKIYEQYV.

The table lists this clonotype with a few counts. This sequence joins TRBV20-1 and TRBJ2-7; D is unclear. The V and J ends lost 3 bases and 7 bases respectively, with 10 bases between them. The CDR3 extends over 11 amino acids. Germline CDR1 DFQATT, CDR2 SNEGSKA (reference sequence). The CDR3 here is CSASTSVEQYV. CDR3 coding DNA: TGCAGTGCTAGCACTTCGGTTGAGCAGTACGTC.

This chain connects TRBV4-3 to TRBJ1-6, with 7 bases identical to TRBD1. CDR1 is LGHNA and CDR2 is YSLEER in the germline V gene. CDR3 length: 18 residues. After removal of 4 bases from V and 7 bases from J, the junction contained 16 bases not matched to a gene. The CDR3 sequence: CASSPSGTTSRGNSPLHF. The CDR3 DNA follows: TGCGCCAGCAGCCCATCCGGGACAACTTCCAGGGGGAATTCACCCCTCCACTTT.

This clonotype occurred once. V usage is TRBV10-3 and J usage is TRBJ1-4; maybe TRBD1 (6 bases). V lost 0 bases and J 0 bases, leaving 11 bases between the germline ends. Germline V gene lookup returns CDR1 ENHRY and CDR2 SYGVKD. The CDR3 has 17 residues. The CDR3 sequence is CAISESWEGATNEKLFF. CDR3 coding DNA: TGTGCCATCAGTGAGTCGTGGGAGGGGGCAACTAATGAAAAACTGTTTTTT.

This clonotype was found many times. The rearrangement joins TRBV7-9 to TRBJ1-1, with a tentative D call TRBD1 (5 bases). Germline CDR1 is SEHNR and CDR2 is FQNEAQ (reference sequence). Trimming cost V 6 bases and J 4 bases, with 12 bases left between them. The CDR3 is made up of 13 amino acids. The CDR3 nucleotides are TGTGCCAGCAGTTCCCAGGGTGGCACTGAAGCTTTCTTT. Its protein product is CASSSQGGTEAFF.

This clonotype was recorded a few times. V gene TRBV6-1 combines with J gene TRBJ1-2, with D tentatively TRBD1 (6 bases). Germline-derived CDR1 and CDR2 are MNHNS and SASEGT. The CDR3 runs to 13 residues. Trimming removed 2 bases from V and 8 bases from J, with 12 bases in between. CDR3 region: CASSELRTVGYTF. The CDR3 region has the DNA TGTGCCAGCAGTGAACTAAGGACAGTCGGCTACACCTTC.